This T cell receptor beta chain derives from a study of T cell repertoires in cytomegalovirus infection. Study background: Matching HLA type and CMV infection were both indicated by public TCR beta signatures. Whole-study findings and limits: Within the response measured ex vivo, HLA-C-restricted CMV-specific TCR beta clonotypes were dominant.

CDR3 length equals 14 residues. Trimming removed 2 bases from V and 4 bases from J; junction bases left unmatched: 2. The V gene's germline CDR1 is ENHRY and CDR2 SYGVKD. Only a few counts were recorded for this clonotype. Its antigen is as yet unknown. TCRdb reprocessed the reads via MiXCR and lists one record per CDR3 protein. Of some 400,000 distinct CDR3 sequences listed, about a sixth are singletons. The TCR comes from a human donor in good health (CMV status not recorded). Some clones in this sample may be carry-over from other donors' samples. Material: PBMCs. This chain uses TRBV10-3 with TRBJ1-5; 7 bases map to TRBD1. CDR3 coding DNA: TGTGCCATCAGTGAGGGACAGGCTAATCAGCCCCAGCATTTT. It codes for CAISEGQANQPQHF.